This T cell receptor (beta chain) comes out of a study of OX40 agonist ivuxolimab in advanced cancers. Study-level information: Patients received ivuxolimab, an agonistic anti-OX40 (CD134) antibody.

Worth noting for this clone: Its antigen is currently unknown.

The germline gives CDR1 SGHRS, CDR2 YFSETQ. Trimming left V 3 bases short and J 7 bases short, with 23 bases between. The CDR3 runs to 16 residues. Assay: immunoSEQ multiplex PCR; the TCRdb copy retains only in-frame clones and omits some. The sample lists some 40,000 clones, roughly 80% seen once, with roughly a fifth in the top ten. Whole-study results and caveats: Clonal expansion from baseline to week 6 occurred in both CD4+ and CD8+ T cells.

The gene calls are TRBV5-1 and TRBJ2-7; tentative D call: TRBD2 (6 bases). This clonotype was sampled from an adult with an advanced solid tumor such as melanoma, head and neck, liver or kidney cancer. Sequenced material: CD4+ or CD8+ T cells sorted from blood, taken in a trial of the OX40 agonist ivuxolimab. CDR3 bases: TGCGCCAGCAGCTCCCTTCCGGGACTCGTAGAGGGGGAGCAGTACTTC. The encoded protein is CASSSLPGLVEGEQYF.